This is a list of T cell receptor beta chains from one sample in a study of CD8+ T cells in alopecia areata. Profiling relied on immunoSEQ multiplex PCR, and the TCRdb table lists in-frame clones only, not all of them. The data hold roughly 6,900 clones, with about two thirds observed a single time. Sample: skin, taken at week 4, from a patient treated with tofacitinib. The receptors shown here come from a human donor with alopecia areata. The CDR3 runs from the conserved cysteine through the conserved F or W. A D gene is named only where the DNA matches it firmly. Expanded clones get a size class; other rows say once, few or many, or leave the size out.

J	D	V	size	DNA	CDR3
TRBJ1-1	.	TRBV2	few	TGTGCCAGCAGTGAAGCGATGAACACTGAAGCTTTCTTT	CASSEAMNTEAFF
TRBJ1-6	.	TRBV19	few	TGTGCCAGTAGGACCTCTTTTAACTCACCCCTCCACTTT	CASRTSFNSPLHF
TRBJ2-6	.	TRBV4-1	.	TGCGCCAGCAGCCAAGTTGATATGGGGTTCTCTGGGGCCAACGTCCTGACTTTC	CASSQVDMGFSGANVLTF
TRBJ2-5	TRBD2	TRBV6-1	.	TGTGCCAGCAGTGAACTTGGCGGGGGGGAGACCCAGTACTTC	CASSELGGGETQYF
TRBJ2-7	.	TRBV7-9	.	TGTGCCAGCAGCCCCGACAGAAAGGACGAGCAGTACTTC	CASSPDRKDEQYF
TRBJ1-4	.	TRBV5-1	.	TGCGCCAGCAGCTTGCAGGCAGCAACTAATGAAAAACTGTTTTTT	CASSLQAATNEKLFF
TRBJ1-2	.	TRBV5-6	.	TGTGCCAGCAAAGCAATTAACTATGGCTACACCTTC	CASKAINYGYTF
TRBJ1-5	TRBD1	TRBV28	few	TGTGCCAGCAGTTTGACAGGGGAACCCTATCAGCCCCAGCATTTT	CASSLTGEPYQPQHF
TRBJ1-1	.	TRBV29-1	.	TGCAGCGTTGAAGGCGGCCCGAACACTGAAGCTTTCTTT	CSVEGGPNTEAFF
TRBJ2-1	TRBD2	TRBV7-9	.	TGTGCCAGCAGCTCCCGGACTAGCGGGGGCTACAATGAGCAGTTCTTC	CASSSRTSGGYNEQFF
TRBJ2-7	.	TRBV4-1	.	TGCGCCAGCAGCCAAATGTGGGGACTCGGTAAAATGAGCTCCTACGAGCAGTACTTC	CASSQMWGLGKMSSYEQYF
TRBJ2-2	.	TRBV4-1	.	TGCGCCAGCAGCCACCCTTGGACAGTGAACACCGGGGAGCTGTTTTTT	CASSHPWTVNTGELFF
TRBJ2-5	.	TRBV18	.	TGCGCCAGCTCACCTGGGACGGAGGGGGAGACCCAGTACTTC	CASSPGTEGETQYF
TRBJ2-2	.	TRBV7-9	.	TGTGCCAGCAGCTTCTCTCAGGCAGTGGACGGGGAGCTGTTTTTT	CASSFSQAVDGELFF
TRBJ2-1	.	TRBV11-1	.	TGTGCCAGCAGATACCGCGGACCCTACAATGAGCAGTTCTTC	CASRYRGPYNEQFF
TRBJ1-1	TRBD1	TRBV5-1	.	TGCGCCAGCAGTTTGGGACAGACAAACACTGAAGCTTTCTTT	CASSLGQTNTEAFF
TRBJ2-2	TRBD2	TRBV2	few	TGTGCCAGCAGTCCCCTAGCGGGGGGGACCACCGGGGAGCTGTTTTTT	CASSPLAGGTTGELFF
TRBJ2-1	TRBD1	TRBV2	.	TGTGCCAGTCCGACAGGGAGTAAGGTCAATGAGCAGTTCTTC	CASPTGSKVNEQFF
TRBJ1-4	TRBD1	TRBV5-5	.	TGTGCCAGCAGCCTCCGGGACAGGGATGAAAAACTGTTTTTT	CASSLRDRDEKLFF
TRBJ2-2	.	TRBV7-2	.	TGTGCCAGCAGCTTAGTGAGTTCAGGGTCCGCCGGGGAGCTGTTTTTT	CASSLVSSGSAGELFF
TRBJ1-1	TRBD1	TRBV9	.	TGTGCCAGCACAGTAGGGACAGAGAACACTGAAGCTTTCTTT	CASTVGTENTEAFF
TRBJ1-2	TRBD1	TRBV4-1	.	TGCGCCAGCAGCCATCCCTCGACAGGGAACTATGGCTACACCTTC	CASSHPSTGNYGYTF
TRBJ2-3	TRBD2	TRBV2	.	TGTGCCAGCAGTCCCAGACTAGCGGGCGACTTTTCGGATACGCAGTATTTT	CASSPRLAGDFSDTQYF
TRBJ2-5	.	TRBV28	.	TGTGCCAGCGAGTTCCACGGTCTGTCGGACAACCAGTACTTC	CASEFHGLSDNQYF
TRBJ2-1	TRBD2	TRBV7-2	.	TGTGCCAGCAGCGTTAGATGGCTAGCGGGAGCATATGAGCAGTTCTTC	CASSVRWLAGAYEQFF
TRBJ1-2	.	TRBV5-6	.	TGTGCCAGCACCCGGACAGCCTACTATGGCTACACCTTC	CASTRTAYYGYTF
TRBJ2-1	.	TRBV14	.	TGTGCCAGCAGCCACTTCGACCAGGGGATTGAGCAGTTCTTC	CASSHFDQGIEQFF
TRBJ1-4	.	TRBV30	.	TGTGCCTGGCCGTTTGACCCCTCTCCGACAGACCCAAATCCAACTAATGAAAAACTGTTTTTT	CAWPFDPSPTDPNPTNEKLFF
TRBJ2-1	.	TRBV15	.	TGTGCCACCAGCAGAGATCGATACACCTGGGGGCAGTTCTTC	CATSRDRYTWGQFF
TRBJ2-1	TRBD2	TRBV10-1	.	TGCGCCAGCAGCGACATTCTAGCGGGGGCCTACAATGAGCAGTTCTTC	CASSDILAGAYNEQFF
TRBJ1-2	.	TRBV5-1	few	TGCGCCAGCAGCTTGGATGAGAGTGGCTACACCTTC	CASSLDESGYTF
TRBJ2-1	TRBD2	TRBV27	.	TGTGCCAGCAGTCCCTCCCCGGGAGGAAACAATGAGCAGTTCTTC	CASSPSPGGNNEQFF
TRBJ2-7	.	TRBV25-1	.	TGTGCCCTCCATAAGGTTAACTACGAGCAGTACTTC	CALHKVNYEQYF
TRBJ2-3	TRBD2	TRBV10-1	.	TGCGCCAGCAGTTTCGGACTAGCGGGACCAGATACGCAGTATTTT	CASSFGLAGPDTQYF
TRBJ2-3	.	TRBV27	once	TGTGCCAGCAGTTTACTCATGGTAGGCACAGATACGCAGTATTTT	CASSLLMVGTDTQYF
TRBJ1-2	.	TRBV27	.	TGTGCCAGCAGTTCCGTACGTTCCTATGGCTACACCTTC	CASSSVRSYGYTF
TRBJ2-7	TRBD2	TRBV10-3	.	TGTGCCATCAGGGGGCTAGCGGGAGGCTCCTACGAGCAGTACTTC	CAIRGLAGGSYEQYF
TRBJ1-5	.	TRBV6-6	few	TGTGCCAGCAGCCACCCCAATCAGCCCCAGCATTTT	CASSHPNQPQHF
TRBJ2-6	TRBD1	TRBV5-1	.	TGCGCCAGCAGCTTGGCTACCGGACAGGGAGCAGGGGCCAACGTCCTGACTTTC	CASSLATGQGAGANVLTF
TRBJ1-5	TRBD1	TRBV6-5	.	TGTGCCAGCCGGGACAGGGCAGGTAGGCCCCAGCATTTT	CASRDRAGRPQHF
TRBJ1-1	.	TRBV9	.	TGTGCCAGCAGCGTAGGATTGGTGGGGAAAGACACTGAAGCTTTCTTT	CASSVGLVGKDTEAFF
TRBJ1-3	.	TRBV9	.	TGTGCCAGCAGCGTTGAACTGAGGCTCTCTGGAAACACCATATATTTT	CASSVELRLSGNTIYF
TRBJ1-1	TRBD1	TRBV19	few	TGTGCCAGTAAGGACAGGGGGCCCACTGAAGCTTTCTTT	CASKDRGPTEAFF
TRBJ2-3	.	TRBV6-6	.	TGTGCCAGCAGTTGGAGGGGAGTAGTCCGAGATACGCAGTATTTT	CASSWRGVVRDTQYF
TRBJ2-1	.	TRBV7-9	once	TGTGCCAGCAGCTTAGATAGGGTGCAGTTCTTC	CASSLDRVQFF
TRBJ2-7	.	TRBV7-9	once	TGTGCCAGCAGCACCCGAAGGGATTACGCGATCTACGAGCAGTACTTC	CASSTRRDYAIYEQYF
TRBJ2-1	.	TRBV25-1	.	TGTGCCAGCAGTGAGGCGGGGAGCTCCTACAATGAGCAGTTCTTC	CASSEAGSSYNEQFF
TRBJ2-5	.	TRBV27	.	TGTGCCAGCAGTTTAATGGGGGATCAAGAGACCCAGTACTTC	CASSLMGDQETQYF